Sequencing of this TCR beta chain was carried out in a study of blood T cell repertoires in COVID-19 (dated by TCRdb to 2018 to 2021). Regarding the study in general: The collaborator samples originated in the United States, Italy and Spain and spanned the acute and convalescent phases of COVID-19. Samples were obtained from the ongoing ImmuneRACE study (first 160 participants) and from some 1,200 subjects provided by 6 global collaborators. The dataset comprised deeply sampled blood TCRbeta repertoires from subjects exposed to, actively infected with, or recovered from COVID-19. The prospective study material was composed of cDNA or gDNA derived from T cells, B-cell-depleted T cells, or PBMCs. A de-identified subject ID, COVID-19 status, age in years and sex were almost always included in the sample metadata. Where HLA class I and class II types were available, the types were taken from metadata supplied by the sample provider, not from assay-based typing. The repertoires were released in a freely available public database meant as a resource for research on the immune response to SARS-CoV-2.

Participants in the prospective study were aged 18 to 89 years, lived in approximately 26 United States geographic areas, and enrolled through a virtual design. In the prospective study, participants were assigned to cohorts based on the clinical history participants reported in a screening survey and a study questionnaire. In the prospective study, mobile phlebotomists collected whole blood, serum and a nasopharyngeal or oropharyngeal swab from each participant. Additional blood draws and questionnaires over an approximately 2-month period could optionally be provided by prospective study participants. Prospective study blood samples were shipped either frozen or at room temperature before DNA extraction. Study-wide conclusions, independent of this receptor: The amount of clinical and demographic metadata varied by source and participant and was provided uncurated.

The germline V gene (reference sequence) supplies CDR1 LGHDT and CDR2 YNNKEL. The V and J ends are trimmed by 1 base and 1 base, leaving 10 bases between them. The CDR3 starts with the cysteine, ends with the phenylalanine, and has 16 residues. Just the 48-base CDR3 DNA is kept, in frame starting at base 1. In the case of this clone: Its antigen is still unknown. Qualities for individual bases were not recorded, and no much larger clone is one base off.

The immunoSEQ Assay, a bias-controlled multiplex PCR, was used to amplify TCRbeta CDR3 regions from genomic DNA. In the original analysis: The number of nucleated cells in each sample was estimated from the amplification of reference gene primers within the assay. To quantify the absolute abundance of each unique TCRbeta CDR3 rearrangement, sequence reads were collapsed and filtered. For each sample, productive Simpson clonality was calculated as the square root of Simpson's diversity index across productive rearrangements. This is the immuneACCESS table as TCRdb keeps it, with only in-frame sequences that have V and J called. A part of the clones is gone; compared with another copy, unresolved V genes explain less than half, and the rest is unexplained. V and J calls and clone size are those listed in that table; D and trimming were worked out from the DNA. A total of around 220,000 clones appear in this sample, roughly 90% of them only once. Jointly, the top ten make up under 6.5% of the sample.

The sequencing input was PBMCs or T cells enriched from blood (not recorded which). This clonotype originated in a woman younger than 45 with acute COVID-19. The V gene is TRBV3-1 (or the pseudogene TRBV3-2) and the J gene is TRBJ2-2, with the D gene too uncertain to name. The CDR3 reads as follows: CASSQARLRNTGELFF. The nucleotide sequence reads TGTGCCAGCAGCCAAGCTAGACTGAGGAACACCGGGGAGCTGTTTTTT.